This T cell receptor (beta chain) was sequenced for a study of long-term antiretroviral therapy in people with HIV. Across the study: The earliest samples came from an era when ART typically awaited falling CD4 counts.

Trimming pared 3 bases from V and 0 bases from J, leaving 4 bases between. The germline V gene has CDR1 SGHRS and CDR2 YFSETQ. The CDR3 spans 12 residues. The assay, immunoSEQ v3.0, was run at survey level. Using immunoSEQ multiplex PCR, the repertoire was profiled, and TCRdb retains in-frame clones only, with some absent. This table holds around 9,700 clones, under 85% found once. Findings and limits, study-wide: HIV repertoires spanned narrower CDR3 length ranges than controls. Following ART, diversity rose but still fell short of transplant donor controls. Samples were collected from the mid-2000s to the late 2010s under possibly less effective ART regimens.

Regarding this clone: Antigen: not known.

This rearrangement joins TRBV5-1 to TRBJ2-7; D is uncertain. The TCR sequence derives from a man aged 35 to 55 with HIV. Specimen: unsorted PBMCs, collected 1.8 years before starting antiretroviral therapy. The CDR3 loop reads CASSYSSYEQYF. For the CDR3, the DNA is TGCGCCAGCAGCTACAGCTCCTACGAGCAGTACTTC.